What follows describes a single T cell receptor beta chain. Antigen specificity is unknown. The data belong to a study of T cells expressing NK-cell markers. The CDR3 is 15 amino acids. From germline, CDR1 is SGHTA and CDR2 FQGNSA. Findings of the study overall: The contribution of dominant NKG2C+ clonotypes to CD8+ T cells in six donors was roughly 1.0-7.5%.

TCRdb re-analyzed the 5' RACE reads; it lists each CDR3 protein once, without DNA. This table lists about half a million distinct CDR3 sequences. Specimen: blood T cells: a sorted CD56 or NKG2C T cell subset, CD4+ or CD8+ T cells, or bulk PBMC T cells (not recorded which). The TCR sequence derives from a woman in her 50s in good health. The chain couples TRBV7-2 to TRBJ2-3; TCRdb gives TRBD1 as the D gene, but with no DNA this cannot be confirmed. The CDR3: CASSLKVPRTDTQYF.